The T cell receptor (beta chain) described here comes from a study of immune heterogeneity within non-small cell lung tumors (dated by TCRdb to between 2018 and 2020). Context from the whole study: By histology, a handful of squamous cell carcinomas, 10 non-squamous carcinomas and 1 tumor not otherwise specified were included. To examine intratumoral immune heterogeneity, the study used whole-exome sequencing, RNA-seq and TCR beta repertoire sequencing on multiple spatially distinct regions of each NSCLC tumor. TCR repertoires were analyzed from 57 tumor loci of approximately 15 patients, whereas transcriptome data were available for only 40 to 50 loci from roughly twelve patients. Neoantigen binding to each patient's HLA alleles was predicted with netMHCpan-3.0 for mutant peptides of 8 to 11 amino acids.

The cysteine opens and the phenylalanine closes a CDR3 of 13 amino acids. The entry retains the CDR3 DNA only, 39 bases that are in frame from base 1. CDR1 and CDR2 are drawn from the germline V gene: KGHSH, LQKENI. Between the V and J ends, shortened by 4 bases and 0 bases respectively, the junction contains 4 bases. Concerning this clonotype: There is no known antigen for this receptor. No qualities accompany the bases; no much larger clone lies one base away.

The TCR beta CDR3 region was amplified with a multiplex PCR system whose first round of roughly 11 cycles used 32 V-gene forward primers and 13 J-gene reverse primers. First-round PCR used a QIAGEN Multiplex PCR Kit, and primer sequences were filed in Chinese patent CN105087789A. Illumina universal primers were added in a second PCR round performed with the Phusion High-Fidelity PCR Kit. TCR libraries were paired-end sequenced at 151 bp read length on the Illumina HiSeq X Ten platform. As for the original processing: Cutadapt was used to discard reads without multiplex PCR primers, PEAR merged the read pairs, and MiXCR with default settings called the CDR3 regions. Repertoire diversity used Shannon entropy, and clonality was computed as one minus Shannon entropy divided by ln of productive unique sequence count. A clonotype counted as a dominant or high-frequency T-cell clone when its frequency was 0.5% or higher. The raw public reads went through TCRdb reprocessing: fastp at Q25, MiXCR clone calling, in-frame beta chains kept. CDR3 protein duplicates are merged, each entry listing the most common genes and DNA. These V and J calls are TCRdb output, not the study's own analysis. This sample gives 15,000 to 20,000 distinct CDR3 sequences in total; 28% of them show up just once. Jointly, the top ten make up 4% to 5% of the sample.

The paper as a whole reports these results and caveats: Local T-cell repertoire clonality showed a statistically significant but moderate positive correlation with local tumor mutational burden (R around 0.36). Within a patient, identical dominant CDR3B clonotypes were found to recur across loci, yet unique high-frequency clones were also harbored in different tumor locations. Individual patients mostly had different high-frequency TCR beta clonotypes.

The TCR template was genomic DNA extracted from bulk tumor tissue, and 450 to 750 ng of gDNA was amplified for each sample. Multiple biopsies per primary tumor were taken during surgery, spaced as far apart as possible within the tumor mass. Patients in the study cohort, which was described as untreated, were newly diagnosed NSCLC cases going through curative surgery. Donors were 15 newly diagnosed non-small cell lung cancer patients undergoing surgery with curative intent. Resected tumor masses were reviewed by two independent pathologists. Only DNA and RNA samples of high quality went on to sequencing.

The receptor comes from a man aged 35-49 years with non-small cell lung cancer. Sequenced sample: lung tumor tissue. Recombination joined TRBV18 with TRBJ1-5, with an unclear D gene assignment. The DNA is TGTGCCAGCTCACTAAATAGCAATCAGCCCCAGCATTTT. This sequence encodes CASSLNSNQPQHF.